The T cell receptor beta chain under discussion was sequenced for a study of T cells in pancreatic ductal adenocarcinoma. The selected patients with pancreatic ductal adenocarcinoma had surgery but no neoadjuvant therapy. General study findings and limits: Unique clonotypes were around 7.6-fold more numerous in blood than in tumor. The resected pancreatic cancer cohort was biased toward the minority with early-stage disease. Tumor and blood clonality did not differ significantly, about 0.1 versus 0.07.

V was pared by 1 base and J by 9 bases, with 17 bases between. CDR1 and CDR2 (germline): SGHDT, YYEEEE. The CDR3 totals 15 residues. Assay: immunoSEQ multiplex PCR; the TCRdb copy retains only in-frame clones and omits some. Here the sample spans around 100,000 clones, about 95% being singletons. Turning to this clone: Its target is not known.

The receptor was derived from a human donor with pancreatic ductal adenocarcinoma. The chain carries TRBV5-6 and TRBJ2-1; unclear D gene. The source material was PBMCs. The CDR3 spells CASSLKAAGLREQFF. CDR3 DNA: TGTGCCAGCAGCTTGAAGGCGGCCGGGTTGCGTGAGCAGTTCTTC.